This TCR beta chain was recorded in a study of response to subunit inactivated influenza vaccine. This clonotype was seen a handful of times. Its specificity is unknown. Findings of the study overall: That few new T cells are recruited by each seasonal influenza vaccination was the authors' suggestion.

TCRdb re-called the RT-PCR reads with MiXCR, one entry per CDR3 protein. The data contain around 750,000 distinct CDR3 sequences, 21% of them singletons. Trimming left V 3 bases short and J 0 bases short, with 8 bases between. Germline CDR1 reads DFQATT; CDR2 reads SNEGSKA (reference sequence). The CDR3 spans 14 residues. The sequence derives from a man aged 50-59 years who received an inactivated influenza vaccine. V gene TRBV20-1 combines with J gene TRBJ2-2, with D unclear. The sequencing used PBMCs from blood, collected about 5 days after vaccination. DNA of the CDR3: TGCAGTGCTAGTTTACTCGCGAACACCGGGGAGCTGTTTTTT. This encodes CSASLLANTGELFF.